A single sample gave rise to the 17 T cell receptor beta chains below, sequenced in a study of identical twins. TCRdb called the 5' RACE reads again in MiXCR, with one record for every CDR3 protein. Counted here are hundreds of thousands of distinct CDR3 sequences, roughly a quarter occurring once; the ten biggest clones make up 2.5% to 3.5%. These data were also filed under a second study, of T cells expressing NK-cell markers.

Sequenced sample: CD4+ T cells sorted from blood. These receptors originate from a woman aged 18-29 years in good health.

A few counts support this clonotype. This chain joins TRBV6-2 or TRBV6-3 and TRBJ2-5, with 9 bases that match TRBD1. The CDR3 has 13 amino acids. The germline V gene encodes CDR1 MNHEY and CDR2 SVGEGT. The trim removed 7 bases at V and 9 bases at J, leaving 9 bases unmatched. CDR3 in amino acids: CASKGQGPVAQYF. DNA for the CDR3: TGTGCCAGCAAGGGACAGGGCCCTGTGGCCCAGTACTTC.

This rearrangement joins TRBV30 to TRBJ1-2; D not certain. Germline V gene lookup returns CDR1 GTSNPN and CDR2 SVGIG (reference sequence). This CDR3 region has 11 residues. Between the trimmed V and J ends, which lost 2 bases and 7 bases, there was a span of 8 bases. CDR3 amino acids: CAWSLNSGYTF. Here the CDR3 DNA reads TGTGCCTGGAGTTTAAATAGTGGCTACACCTTC.

The chain has TRBV6-5 and TRBJ2-3; D is ambiguous. This CDR3 has 12 residues. The V gene's germline CDR1 is MNHEY and CDR2 SVGAGI. Trimming removed 5 bases from V and 6 bases from J, with 9 bases in between. The CDR3 loop reads CASSRQDDTQYF. The CDR3 DNA is TGTGCCAGCAGTCGACAAGACGATACGCAGTATTTT.

The genes are TRBV30 and TRBJ1-2, with D unresolved. From germline, CDR1 is GTSNPN and CDR2 SVGIG (reference sequence). Trimming removed 0 bases from V and 4 bases from J, with 9 bases in between. The length of the CDR3 is 13 residues. The CDR3 loop is CAWSVYGFYGYTF. CDR3 DNA: TGTGCCTGGAGTGTATACGGGTTCTATGGCTACACCTTC.

This clonotype appeared a few times. The chain couples TRBV5-5 to TRBJ2-7; D gene uncertain. Trimming stripped 5 bases from V and 1 base from J, with 19 bases between. The CDR3 consists of 16 residues. Germline CDR1 SGHKS, CDR2 YYEKEE (reference sequence). This CDR3 is CASRNTPRVGSYEQYF. Here the CDR3 DNA reads TGTGCCAGCAGGAATACCCCCCGCGTAGGGTCCTACGAGCAGTACTTC.

J is TRBJ2-3 and V is TRBV20-1, with TRBD2 identical over 8 bases. The junction had 12 bases not matched to a gene; V was cut back by 7 bases and J by 0 bases. Germline values: CDR1 DFQATT, CDR2 SNEGSKA (reference sequence). The CDR3 loop spans 16 amino acids. CDR3 DNA: TGCAGTGTCAAGAAGCGCGGGGGGACGAGCACAGATACGCAGTATTTT. Translated, it gives CSVKKRGGTSTDTQYF.

The chain recombines TRBV12-3 or TRBV12-4 with TRBJ2-7, with 14 nucleotides matching TRBD2. J was trimmed by 0 bases and V by 8 bases; bases with no gene match: 12. This CDR3 comprises 18 residues. The CDR3 sequence is CASGSGLAGALSSYEQYF. Here the CDR3 DNA reads TGTGCCAGCGGGTCGGGACTAGCGGGGGCCCTGAGCTCCTACGAGCAGTACTTC.

The rearrangement uses TRBV20-1 and TRBJ2-2; no definite D call. The V and J ends lost 6 bases and 3 bases respectively, with 8 bases between them. CDR1 and CDR2 from the germline V gene are DFQATT and SNEGSKA (reference sequence). This CDR3 comprises 12 residues. CDR3 DNA sequence: TGCAGTGCCCTCCTCGACACCGGGGAGCTGTTTTTT. Amino acids: CSALLDTGELFF.

This clonotype appeared a few times. The V call is TRBV5-1, the J call TRBJ2-1; TRBD2 aligns across 9 bases. The CDR3 extends over 15 amino acids. From germline, CDR1 is SGHRS and CDR2 YFSETQ. The J segment lost 13 bases and the V segment lost 0 bases, leaving 11 bases of the junction unmatched. The CDR3 reads CASSLEGTSRGQQFF. In DNA form, the CDR3 reads TGCGCCAGCAGCTTGGAGGGGACTAGCCGAGGGCAACAGTTCTTC.

Only a few counts were recorded for this clonotype. This rearrangement joins TRBV5-6 to TRBJ1-4, with unresolved D. Trimming pared 7 bases from V and 1 base from J, leaving 8 bases between. CDR1 is SGHDT, CDR2 YYEEEE, per germline. CDR3 length: 13 residues. The CDR3 region is CASFRRTNEKLFF. CDR3 in DNA: TGTGCCAGCTTCAGACGAACTAATGAAAAACTGTTTTTT.

This clonotype was counted only a few times. V gene TRBV20-1 combines with J gene TRBJ2-5; TRBD1 is a possible D gene (6 bases). Germline values: CDR1 DFQATT, CDR2 SNEGSKA (reference sequence). The CDR3 consists of 14 residues. V gave up 0 bases and J gave up 5 bases, with 13 bases separating them. CDR3 nucleotides: TGCAGTGCTAGAGAACCAGGGGCAAGGGAGACCCAGTACTTC. Its translation: CSAREPGARETQYF.

Here the CDR3 DNA reads TGCAGTGCTAGAGACCTCCTGCGGGCCTACGAGCAGTACTTC. It encodes CSARDLLRAYEQYF. The chain recombines TRBV20-1 with TRBJ2-7, with D perhaps TRBD2 (5 bases). The germline gives CDR1 DFQATT, CDR2 SNEGSKA (reference sequence). Between the trimmed V and J ends, which lost 0 bases and 2 bases, there was a span of 11 bases. The CDR3 has 14 residues.

The rearrangement uses TRBV3-1 and TRBJ2-5; TRBD2 aligns across 10 bases. With V trimmed by 7 bases and J by 10 bases, 18 bases remained unmatched. Germline values: CDR1 LGHDT, CDR2 YNNKEL (reference sequence). The CDR3 runs 16 residues. The chain's CDR3 is CASTLIGLAGDKGQYF. CDR3 sequence (DNA): TGTGCCAGCACCCTCATAGGTCTAGCGGGGGACAAGGGCCAGTACTTC.

The J gene is TRBJ2-1, the V gene TRBV7-8, with D possibly TRBD2 on 5 matching bases. V lost 5 bases and J 9 bases, leaving 23 bases between the germline ends. The CDR3 is 16 amino acids. Germline CDR1 reads SGHVS; CDR2 reads FQNEAQ. The chain's CDR3 is CASSRPALAVSGEQFF. The CDR3 nucleotides are TGTGCCAGCAGCCGCCCGGCCCTAGCAGTGTCTGGTGAGCAGTTCTTC.

This rearrangement joins TRBV12-3 or TRBV12-4 to TRBJ2-7, with D possibly being TRBD2 (5 bases). Trimming removed 7 bases at V and 2 bases at J, with 24 bases between. The CDR3 is 17 amino acids. The CDR3 region is CASTSGSRAAFTYEQYF. Here the CDR3 DNA reads TGTGCCAGCACATCGGGGTCGAGGGCGGCTTTTACCTACGAGCAGTACTTC.

This rearrangement joins TRBV6-2 or TRBV6-3 to TRBJ2-7; 9 bases match TRBD1. The V gene's germline CDR1 is MNHEY and CDR2 SVGEGT. The V gene end was trimmed by 0 bases and the J gene end by 5 bases; junction bases not matched to a gene: 5. The CDR3 sequence is 15 residues long. CDR3 residues: CASSYSRGTGNEQYF. The CDR3 DNA is TGTGCCAGCAGTTACTCCCGCGGGACAGGGAACGAGCAGTACTTC.

This clonotype was counted a few times. The chain uses TRBV29-1 and TRBJ2-3, with 10 positions matching TRBD2. CDR3 length equals 14 residues. The trim removed 5 bases at V and 4 bases at J, leaving 6 bases unmatched. Per the germline V gene, CDR1 is SQVTM and CDR2 is ANQGSEA. DNA of the CDR3: TGCAGCGTTACTACTAGCGGGGTTGCAGATACGCAGTATTTT. Encoded protein: CSVTTSGVADTQYF.